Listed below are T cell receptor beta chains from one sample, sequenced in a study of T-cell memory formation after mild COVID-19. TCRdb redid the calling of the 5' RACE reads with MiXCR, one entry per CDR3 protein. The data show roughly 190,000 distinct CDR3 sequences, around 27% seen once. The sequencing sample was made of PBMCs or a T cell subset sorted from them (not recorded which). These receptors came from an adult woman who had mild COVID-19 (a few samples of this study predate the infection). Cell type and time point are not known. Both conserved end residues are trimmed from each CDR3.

CDR3aa: SARDITYEQY
j_gene: TRBJ2-7
v_gene: TRBV20-1

CDR3aa: ASSLQGGSSYEQY
j_gene: TRBJ2-7
v_gene: TRBV7-2

CDR3aa: ASSPRLGSGGYT
j_gene: TRBJ1-2
v_gene: TRBV18

CDR3aa: ASSGAAQETQY
j_gene: TRBJ2-5
v_gene: TRBV18

CDR3aa: ASALGQPTDTQY
j_gene: TRBJ2-3
v_gene: TRBV19

CDR3aa: ASSQEASGSSYNEQF
j_gene: TRBJ2-1
v_gene: TRBV4-3

CDR3aa: ASSLPSGRVAYNEQF
j_gene: TRBJ2-1
v_gene: TRBV5-8

CDR3aa: ASSQARTAGNTIY
j_gene: TRBJ1-3
v_gene: TRBV4-3

CDR3aa: ASSLAVEEGEQY
j_gene: TRBJ2-7
v_gene: TRBV7-9

CDR3aa: ASSILDRTYEQY
j_gene: TRBJ2-7
v_gene: TRBV19

CDR3aa: ASSQESSANYGYT
j_gene: TRBJ1-2
v_gene: TRBV4-1

CDR3aa: AWTGGGPLILSDNEQF
j_gene: TRBJ2-1
v_gene: TRBV30

CDR3aa: ASSLDMGQGDYGYT
j_gene: TRBJ1-2
v_gene: TRBV7-8

CDR3aa: ASTSLADTEAF
j_gene: TRBJ1-1
v_gene: TRBV7-8

CDR3aa: ASSLIGYGTDTQY
j_gene: TRBJ2-3
v_gene: TRBV12-3/TRBV12-4

CDR3aa: ASRAVSGGADTQY
j_gene: TRBJ2-3
v_gene: TRBV6-5

CDR3aa: SATGGQEGQPQH
j_gene: TRBJ1-5
v_gene: TRBV29-1

CDR3aa: ATSRGRGTGLSYEQY
j_gene: TRBJ2-7
v_gene: TRBV15

CDR3aa: SARTHTGNEETQY
j_gene: TRBJ2-5
v_gene: TRBV20-1

CDR3aa: ASTHRGGDETQY
j_gene: TRBJ2-5
v_gene: TRBV12-3/TRBV12-4

CDR3aa: ASGGTGQNQPQH
j_gene: TRBJ1-5
v_gene: TRBV19

CDR3aa: ASSLNPHSLSGANVLT
j_gene: TRBJ2-6
v_gene: TRBV7-3

CDR3aa: ASSSPAGLRDTQY
j_gene: TRBJ2-3
v_gene: TRBV7-2

CDR3aa: ASGENPGQGASGEQY
j_gene: TRBJ2-7
v_gene: TRBV5-1

CDR3aa: SVEDPSGTRRGQETQY
j_gene: TRBJ2-5
v_gene: TRBV29-1

CDR3aa: SAYPSGYNEQF
j_gene: TRBJ2-1
v_gene: TRBV20-1

CDR3aa: ASREGNTIY
j_gene: TRBJ1-3
v_gene: TRBV6-6

CDR3aa: ASGRTGRYGQF
j_gene: TRBJ2-1
v_gene: TRBV25-1

CDR3aa: ASSPRGQGGLAVFNEQF
j_gene: TRBJ2-1
v_gene: TRBV7-9

CDR3aa: ASGERSGTVSYNEQF
j_gene: TRBJ2-1
v_gene: TRBV5-1

CDR3aa: ASSLFMPGDDTDTQY
j_gene: TRBJ2-3
v_gene: TRBV7-6

CDR3aa: ASCDRGEAF
j_gene: TRBJ1-1
v_gene: TRBV27

CDR3aa: AWNGGLGNEQF
j_gene: TRBJ2-1
v_gene: TRBV30

CDR3aa: ASSLTPGQWVSGNTIY
j_gene: TRBJ1-3
v_gene: TRBV18

CDR3aa: ASSTGQSTEAF
j_gene: TRBJ1-1
v_gene: TRBV5-1

CDR3aa: ASSFKGSITEAF
j_gene: TRBJ1-1
v_gene: TRBV5-1

CDR3aa: ASSLAGLDRSFMNTEAF
j_gene: TRBJ1-1
v_gene: TRBV7-2

CDR3aa: ASRAGSDTQY
j_gene: TRBJ2-3
v_gene: TRBV6-6

CDR3aa: ASSLTSGGLTDTQY
j_gene: TRBJ2-3
v_gene: TRBV7-3

CDR3aa: ASSLAELPAQHYGYT
j_gene: TRBJ1-2
v_gene: TRBV7-9

CDR3aa: ASSLSGDETQY
j_gene: TRBJ2-5
v_gene: TRBV12-3/TRBV12-4

CDR3aa: ASSRGTLQETQY
j_gene: TRBJ2-5
v_gene: TRBV7-2

CDR3aa: ASSPGNNYEQY
j_gene: TRBJ2-7
v_gene: TRBV14

CDR3aa: AIRPQGGQETQY
j_gene: TRBJ2-5
v_gene: TRBV10-3

CDR3aa: ASSSPTGEDYNEQF
j_gene: TRBJ2-1
v_gene: TRBV11-1

CDR3aa: ATSDLIRPGQPETQY
j_gene: TRBJ2-5
v_gene: TRBV24-1

CDR3aa: ASSLWVSEQY
j_gene: TRBJ2-7
v_gene: TRBV7-9

CDR3aa: ASSPSGGGKTDTQY
j_gene: TRBJ2-3
v_gene: TRBV4-1

CDR3aa: ASSPLHYGYT
j_gene: TRBJ1-2
v_gene: TRBV5-1

CDR3aa: ASSSDRGSYGYT
j_gene: TRBJ1-2
v_gene: TRBV5-1

CDR3aa: ATSDQGGYT
j_gene: TRBJ1-2
v_gene: TRBV24-1

CDR3aa: ASSLISVRDGVYEQY
j_gene: TRBJ2-7
v_gene: TRBV5-1

CDR3aa: ASRAAENTEAF
j_gene: TRBJ1-1
v_gene: TRBV10-2